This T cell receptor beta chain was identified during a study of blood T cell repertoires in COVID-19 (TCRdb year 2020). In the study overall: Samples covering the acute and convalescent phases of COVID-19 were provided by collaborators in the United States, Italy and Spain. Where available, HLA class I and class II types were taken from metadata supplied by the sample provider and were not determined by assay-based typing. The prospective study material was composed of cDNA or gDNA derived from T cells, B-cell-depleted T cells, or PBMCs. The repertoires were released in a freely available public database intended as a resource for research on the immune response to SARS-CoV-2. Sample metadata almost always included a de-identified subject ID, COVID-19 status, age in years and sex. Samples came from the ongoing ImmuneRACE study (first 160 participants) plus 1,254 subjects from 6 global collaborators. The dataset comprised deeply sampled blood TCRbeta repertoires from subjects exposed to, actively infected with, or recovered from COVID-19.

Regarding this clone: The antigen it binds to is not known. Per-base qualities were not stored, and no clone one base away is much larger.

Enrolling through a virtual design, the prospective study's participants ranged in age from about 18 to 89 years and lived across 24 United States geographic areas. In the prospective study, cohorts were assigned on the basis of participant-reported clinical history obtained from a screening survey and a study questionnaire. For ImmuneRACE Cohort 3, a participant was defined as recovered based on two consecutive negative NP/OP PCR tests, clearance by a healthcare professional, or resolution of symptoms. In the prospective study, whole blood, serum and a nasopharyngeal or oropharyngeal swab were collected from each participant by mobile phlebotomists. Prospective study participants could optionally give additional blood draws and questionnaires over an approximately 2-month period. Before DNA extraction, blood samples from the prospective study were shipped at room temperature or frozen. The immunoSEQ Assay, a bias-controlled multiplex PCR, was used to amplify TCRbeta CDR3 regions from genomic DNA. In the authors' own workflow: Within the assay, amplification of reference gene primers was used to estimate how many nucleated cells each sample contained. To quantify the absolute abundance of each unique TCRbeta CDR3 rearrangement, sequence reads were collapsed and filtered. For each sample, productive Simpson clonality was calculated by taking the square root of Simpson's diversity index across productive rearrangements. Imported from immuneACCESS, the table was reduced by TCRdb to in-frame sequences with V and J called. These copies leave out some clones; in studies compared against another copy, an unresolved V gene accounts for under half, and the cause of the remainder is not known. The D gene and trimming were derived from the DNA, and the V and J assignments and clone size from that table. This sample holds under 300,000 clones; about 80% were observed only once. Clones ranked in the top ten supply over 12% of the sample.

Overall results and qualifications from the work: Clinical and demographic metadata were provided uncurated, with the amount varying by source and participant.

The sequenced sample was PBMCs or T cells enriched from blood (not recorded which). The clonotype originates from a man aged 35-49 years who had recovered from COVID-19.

The CDR3 region has the sequence CASSENLRYYGYTF. In nucleotide form, the sequence is TGTGCCAGCAGTGAAAATCTAAGATACTATGGCTACACCTTC. The chain is made from TRBV6-1 and TRBJ1-2, with no confident D gene call. Reading from cysteine to phenylalanine, the CDR3 counts 14 amino acids. CDR3 DNA only is kept here, 42 bases in frame from base 1. V is cut by 2 bases and J by 3 bases, and the space between the germline ends is 10 bases. Based on the germline V gene, the CDR1 and CDR2 sequences are MNHNS and SASEGT.